The source of this T cell receptor (beta chain) is a study of CD8 T cells in Susac syndrome (dated by TCRdb to between 2019 and 2020). For the wider study: The study used repertoire sequencing to test whether antigen drove CD8+ T cell activation and differentiation in Susac syndrome. What the research found in general, with its limitations: The study acknowledged that relatively few individuals were included in the TCR sequencing and HLA analysis.

RNA was extracted with the RNeasy kit and about 0.5 to 1 ug was reverse transcribed using random hexamers. TCR beta CDR3 regions were amplified with the immunoSEQ multiplex PCR assay covering 54 Vbeta and 13 Jbeta segments. PCR amplification bias was corrected by using a synthetic template baseline for primer optimization and computational correction. On the study's bioinformatics: Only productive sequences were kept, with reads annotated to V, D and J genes according to IMGT and analyzed in immunoSEQ Analyzer. Clonality was computed as one minus Shannon entropy normalized by log2 of the number of productive unique sequences. Public and private clones were assessed among the 100 most prevalent clones of each patient and control. A clone was defined as Susac-specific if it was absent from the healthy and MS cohorts, from 1052 published viral clones and from other ImmuneACCESS disease sequences. In TCRdb, the public reads were trimmed at Q25 with fastp and aligned with MiXCR, with productive beta chains retained. Each entry merges the rows of one CDR3 protein and shows their most common DNA and genes. TCRdb assigned the V and J calls; the authors' analysis was not used. In this sample the table shows approximately 100,000 distinct CDR3 sequences, about 95% of which occur a single time. 0.096% of the sample is taken by the ten largest.

CDR1 SQVTM and CDR2 ANQGSEA were looked up in the germline V gene. Relative to germline, V is missing 7 bases and J is missing 6 bases, with 9 bases of the junction outside any gene match. The CDR3 spans 14 residues, from the cysteine through the phenylalanine. Left in the record is the CDR3 DNA by itself, 42 bases read in frame from the first base. Peripheral blood CD8+ and CD4+ T cells from healthy donors, Susac syndrome patients and multiple sclerosis patients were profiled by high-throughput TCR beta sequencing. Healthy donors were included as age- and sex-matched controls. Bulk CD8+ and CD4+ T cells were purified magnetically by negative isolation, whereas CD8+ TEMRA cells were enriched by FACS. Blood was collected in EDTA tubes and processed within 24 hours, with PBMCs isolated through density gradient centrifugation. PBMCs intended for TCR sequencing were cryopreserved in liquid nitrogen and thawed later in a water bath at 37 degrees C. The sorted or isolated CD4+, CD8+ and CD8+ TEMRA cells reached a purity of at least 90%.

This clonotype was seen just once. The target of this receptor is not known. The input lacks base qualities; no much larger clone sits a single base away. One read is thin evidence. Material for sequencing was CD4+ T cells from PBMCs. The rearrangement joined TRBV29-1 to TRBJ1-2; TRBD1 aligns with 12 central bases. The source is a human donor in good health. The nucleotides read TGCAGCGCCCGGGGGACAGGGGGCTTTCATGGCTACACCTTC. Its translation reads: CSARGTGGFHGYTF. The CDR3 plus the reference TRBV29-1 and TRBJ1-2 genes for the other parts give the full variable domain: SAVISQKPSRDICQRGTSLTIQCQVDSQVTMMFWYRQQPGQSLTLIATANQGSEATYESGFVIDKFPISRPNLTFSTLTVSNMSPEDSSIYLCSARGTGGFHGYTFGSGTRLTVV.